These 20 T cell receptor beta chains came from one sample sequenced in a study of blood T cell repertoires in COVID-19. Profiled with immunoSEQ multiplex PCR; TCRdb holds only in-frame clones, not every one. Among approximately 260,000 clones listed, approximately 91% were seen once. Sequenced sample: peripheral blood. All receptors derive from a middle-aged woman who had recovered from COVID-19.

The rearrangement uses TRBV3-1 (or the pseudogene TRBV3-2) and TRBJ1-4, with D uncertain. Trimming shortened V by 1 base and J by 4 bases, and 10 bases separated the two germline ends. Germline values: CDR1 LGHDT, CDR2 YNNKEL (reference sequence). This CDR3 is built from 15 residues. CDR3 sequence: CASSQGPAINEKLFF. As DNA, the CDR3 is TGTGCCAGCAGCCAAGGCCCAGCGATTAATGAAAAACTGTTTTTT.

The V call is TRBV7-6, the J call TRBJ2-6; 11 positions match TRBD2. J lost 2 bases, V lost 5 bases, and 11 bases had no gene match. Germline CDR1 is SGHVS and CDR2 is FNYEAQ. The CDR3 consists of 19 residues. CDR3 DNA: TGTGCCAGCAGCCACGGGTTGGGACTAGCGGAGACTGGGGCCAACGTCCTGACTTTC. It specifies CASSHGLGLAETGANVLTF.

The V call is TRBV7-3, the J call TRBJ1-3; D remains unclear. Looked up from germline, CDR1 is SGHTA and CDR2 is FQGTGA. The CDR3 has 13 residues. The ends were cut back, 2 bases at V and 8 bases at J, with 10 bases in the middle. The CDR3, as DNA: TGTGCCAGCAGCTTATCAGCGGGCCACACCATATATTTT. Protein: CASSLSAGHTIYF.

In DNA, the CDR3 is TGTGCCAGCAGCTTAGAAAGACCGGGACAGGGGGGGTATGAGCAGTTCTTC. Residues: CASSLERPGQGGYEQFF. The rearrangement uses TRBV7-2 and TRBJ2-1, with 11 positions matching TRBD1. CDR3 length: 17 residues. The germline V gene has CDR1 SGHTA and CDR2 FQGNSA. J lost 8 bases, V lost 1 base, and 10 bases had no gene match.

Concerning this clone itself: One end of the junction fails to match germline, which may point to a read error. V usage is TRBV9 and J usage is TRBJ1-6, with no clear D. The CDR3 covers 15 residues. CDR1 and CDR2 (germline): SGDLS, YYNGEE. Written as DNA, the CDR3 is TGTGTCAGCAGCGTAGAGCACAGTCTTAATTCACCCCTCCACTTT. Translation gives CVSSVEHSLNSPLHF.

The chain recombines TRBV7-8 with TRBJ2-7; D gene uncertain. Trimming shortened V by 5 bases and J by 4 bases, and 6 bases separated the two germline ends. The germline V gene encodes CDR1 SGHVS and CDR2 FQNEAQ. The length of the CDR3 is 11 residues. The CDR3 coding sequence is TGTGCCAGCAGCCCCTATTACGAGCAGTACTTC. Translating it yields CASSPYYEQYF.

V usage is TRBV19 and J usage is TRBJ2-7, with 12 bases aligning to TRBD2. Germline-derived CDR1 and CDR2 are LNHDA and SQIVND (reference sequence). The CDR3 is 16 residues long. V dropped 3 bases and J dropped 5; count of bases not matched to a gene: 8. The CDR3 spells CASSIQLAGGENEQYF. The CDR3, as DNA: TGTGCCAGTAGTATCCAACTAGCGGGGGGTGAAAACGAGCAGTACTTC.

The gene calls are TRBV19 and TRBJ1-2; 7 bases map to TRBD1. This CDR3 has 15 amino acids. V shed 8 bases, J shed 2 bases, and the junction held 11 bases outside the gene matches. The germline V gene encodes CDR1 LNHDA and CDR2 SQIVND (reference sequence). As DNA, the CDR3 is TGTGCCAGTCAGCGACAGGGATATCTGAACTATGGCTACACCTTC. Its translation: CASQRQGYLNYGYTF.

This chain links TRBV29-1 with TRBJ2-3; 9 bases are a match to TRBD1. Germline trimming cut 2 bases from V and 1 base from J; bases unmatched to any gene: 10. Germline V gene data show CDR1 as SQVTM and CDR2 as ANQGSEA. This CDR3 has 17 amino acids. CDR3 sequence (DNA): TGCAGCGTTGAATACTTAAGGGGGGACAGGGGCACAGATACGCAGTATTTT. This sequence encodes CSVEYLRGDRGTDTQYF.

The J gene is TRBJ2-3, the V gene TRBV18; 9 bases agree with TRBD2. Germline CDR1 reads KGHSH; CDR2 reads LQKENI. This CDR3 has 16 amino acids. V lost 3 bases, J lost 1 base, and 5 bases stayed unmatched. CDR3 sequence (DNA): TGTGCCAGCTCACCGCAGCGGGGGGTACGCACAGATACGCAGTATTTT. It is translated as CASSPQRGVRTDTQYF.

This clone was counted once. The V and J genes are TRBV19 and TRBJ1-2; the match to TRBD1 covers 7 bases. Germline V gene sequence: CDR1 LNHDA, CDR2 SQIVND (reference sequence). This CDR3 region has 16 residues. Trimming at V came to 7 bases and at J to 2 bases, leaving 13 bases not matched to a gene. The CDR3 sequence is CASTDRKRGQNYGYTF. In DNA, the CDR3 is TGTGCCAGTACCGACCGGAAAAGGGGACAGAACTATGGCTACACCTTC. Full variable domain (remainder filled in from reference TRBV19 and TRBJ1-2): DGGITQSPKYLFRKEGQNVTLSCEQNLNHDAMYWYRQDPGQGLRLIYYSQIVNDFQKGDIAEGYSVSREKKESFPLTVTSAQKNPTAFYLCASTDRKRGQNYGYTFGSGTRLTVV.

This sequence joins TRBV5-1 and TRBJ2-3; 9 positions agree with TRBD2. The junction had 7 bases not matched to a gene; V was cut back by 7 bases and J by 1 base. CDR3 length equals 15 residues. Germline V CDR1 and CDR2: SGHRS, YFSETQ. CDR3 DNA: TGCGCCAGCTCTAGCGGGGCAGCGGGCACAGATACGCAGTATTTT. Encoded protein: CASSSGAAGTDTQYF.

The chain employs TRBV20-1 and TRBJ2-7, with 7 positions matching TRBD2. V lost 3 bases, J lost 3 bases, and 11 bases stayed unmatched. The V gene's germline CDR1 is DFQATT and CDR2 SNEGSKA (reference sequence). The CDR3 covers 15 residues. CDR3 protein: CSASALIGGNYEQYF. The CDR3 nucleotides are TGCAGTGCTAGTGCTCTGATCGGGGGGAACTACGAGCAGTACTTC.

The chain employs TRBV6-1 and TRBJ2-2; no definite D call. The CDR3 covers 14 residues. In germline, CDR1 is MNHNS, CDR2 SASEGT. The V end lost 2 bases, the J end lost 5 bases, and 9 bases lay between the germline ends. CDR3 sequence: CASSELGSTGELFF. The CDR3 nucleotides are TGTGCCAGCAGTGAACTCGGGTCGACCGGGGAGCTGTTTTTT.

The CDR3 loop is CASSIRQVSGNTIYF. In nucleotides, the CDR3 is TGTGCCAGTAGTATCCGACAGGTCTCTGGAAACACCATATATTTT. The chain uses TRBV19 and TRBJ1-3; D might be TRBD1 (6 bases). The CDR3 contains 15 residues. V lost 3 bases and J lost 0, with 9 bases in between. Per germline, CDR1 LNHDA and CDR2 SQIVND (reference sequence).

The chain uses TRBV29-1 and TRBJ2-7; 7 bases line up with TRBD2. The CDR3 contains 13 residues. Germline CDR1 is SQVTM and CDR2 is ANQGSEA. V dropped 4 bases and J dropped 4; count of bases not matched to a gene: 7. In DNA, the CDR3 is TGCAGCGTTGGGGGGACCGGGGGGTACGAGCAGTACTTC. This codes for CSVGGTGGYEQYF.

The rearrangement uses TRBV19 and TRBJ2-7, with TRBD2 matching over 10 bases. CDR3 length equals 15 residues. CDR1 and CDR2 from the germline V gene are LNHDA and SQIVND (reference sequence). Trimming at V came to 6 bases and at J to 2 bases, leaving 7 bases not matched to a gene. The CDR3 loop reads CASSTPSGSPYEQYF. CDR3 in DNA: TGTGCCAGTAGCACACCTAGCGGGAGCCCCTACGAGCAGTACTTC.

This clone was seen only once. V is TRBV24-1 and J is TRBJ2-2; D might be TRBD1 (6 bases). Trimming took off 7 bases at V and 6 bases at J, with 17 bases between the two ends. This CDR3 is 15 amino acids long. Germline V lookup: CDR1 KGHDR, CDR2 SFDVKD. CDR3 region: CATSLGGSESGELFF. In DNA form, the CDR3 reads TGTGCCACCAGCCTAGGGGGAAGTGAATCCGGGGAGCTGTTTTTT.

Of note for this clone: The sample holds other DNA sequences that translate to the same CDR3. The rearrangement uses TRBV14 and TRBJ1-1; D possibly corresponds to TRBD1 (5 bases). From germline, CDR1 is SGHDN and CDR2 FVKESK. The CDR3 extends over 14 amino acids. Trimming cost V 0 bases and J 3 bases, with 8 bases left between them. The CDR3 protein is CASSQDRGHTEAFF. DNA for the CDR3: TGTGCCAGCAGCCAAGATAGGGGTCACACTGAAGCTTTCTTT.

This chain uses TRBV6-2 or TRBV6-3 with TRBJ2-6; 9 positions match TRBD1. The CDR3 spans 18 residues. Germline lookup yields CDR1 MNHEY and CDR2 SVGEGT. The junction had 10 bases not matched to a gene; V was cut back by 4 bases and J by 3 bases. The CDR3 sequence is CASSFLGQGRGGANVLTF. The DNA of the CDR3 is TGTGCCAGCAGTTTCTTGGGACAGGGAAGAGGTGGGGCCAACGTCCTGACTTTC.